Here is one T cell receptor beta chain with its context. The antigen remains unidentified. CDR3 size: 16 residues. Trimming removed 1 base at V and 2 bases at J, with 14 bases between. CDR1 SEHNR and CDR2 FQNEAQ come from the germline V gene (reference sequence). This sample stems from a study of OX40 agonist ivuxolimab in advanced cancers. Only in-frame clones appear in the TCRdb table, and some are missing; sequencing was by immunoSEQ multiplex PCR. The sample carries 55,000 to 65,000 clones, about 89% recorded once. Study observations and caveats: There were, on average, more expanded clones in CD8+ T cells than in CD4+.

The gene calls are TRBV7-9 and TRBJ2-5; tentatively, D is TRBD2 (5 bases). The clonotype originates from an adult with an advanced solid tumor such as melanoma, head and neck, liver or kidney cancer. Sequenced here: CD4+ or CD8+ T cells sorted from blood, sampled in a trial of the OX40 agonist ivuxolimab. For the CDR3, the DNA is TGTGCCAGCAGCTTAGGGCGGGTAACTACTCAAGAGACCCAGTACTTC. This encodes CASSLGRVTTQETQYF.